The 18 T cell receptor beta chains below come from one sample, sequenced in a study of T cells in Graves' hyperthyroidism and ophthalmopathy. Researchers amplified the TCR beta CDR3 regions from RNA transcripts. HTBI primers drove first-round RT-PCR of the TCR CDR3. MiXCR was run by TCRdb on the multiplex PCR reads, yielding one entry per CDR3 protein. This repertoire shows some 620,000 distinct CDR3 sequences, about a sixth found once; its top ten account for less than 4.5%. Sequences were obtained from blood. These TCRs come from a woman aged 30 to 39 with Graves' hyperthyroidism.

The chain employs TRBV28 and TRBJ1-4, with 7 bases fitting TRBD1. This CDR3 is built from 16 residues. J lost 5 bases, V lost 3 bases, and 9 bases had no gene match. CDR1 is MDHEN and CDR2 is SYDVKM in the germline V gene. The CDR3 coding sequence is TGTGCCAGCAGTTTCTTAGGGGGACAGTCGAATGAAAAACTGTTTTTT. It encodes CASSFLGGQSNEKLFF. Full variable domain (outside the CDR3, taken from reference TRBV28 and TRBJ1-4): DVKVTQSSRYLVKRTGEKVFLECVQDMDHENMFWYRQDPGLGLRLIYFSYDVKMKEKGDIPEGYSVSREKKERFSLILESASTNQTSMYLCASSFLGGQSNEKLFFGSGTQLSVL.

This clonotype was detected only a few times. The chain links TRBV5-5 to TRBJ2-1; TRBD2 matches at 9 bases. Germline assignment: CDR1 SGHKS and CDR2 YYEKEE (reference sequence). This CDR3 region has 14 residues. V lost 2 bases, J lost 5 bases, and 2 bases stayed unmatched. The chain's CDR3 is CASSFPSGNNEQFF. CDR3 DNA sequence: TGTGCCAGCAGCTTTCCTAGCGGGAACAATGAGCAGTTCTTC. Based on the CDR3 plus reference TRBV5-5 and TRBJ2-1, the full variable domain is DAGVTQSPTHLIKTRGQQVTLRCSPISGHKSVSWYQQVLGQGPQFIFQYYEKEERGRGNFPDRFSARQFPNYSSELNVNALLLGDSALYLCASSFPSGNNEQFFGPGTRLTVL.

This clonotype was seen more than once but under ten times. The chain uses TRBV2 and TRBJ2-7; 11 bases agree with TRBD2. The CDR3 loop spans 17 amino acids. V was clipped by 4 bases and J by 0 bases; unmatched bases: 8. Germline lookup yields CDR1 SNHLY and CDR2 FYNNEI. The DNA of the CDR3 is TGTGCCAGCAGTGCCCCTAGCGGGAGGATTTACTCCTACGAGCAGTACTTC. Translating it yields CASSAPSGRIYSYEQYF.

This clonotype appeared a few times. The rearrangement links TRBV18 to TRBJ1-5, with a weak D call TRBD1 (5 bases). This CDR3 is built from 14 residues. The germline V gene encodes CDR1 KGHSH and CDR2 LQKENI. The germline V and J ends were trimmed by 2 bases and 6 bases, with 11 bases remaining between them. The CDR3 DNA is TGTGCCAGCTCACCAAGGGGCCGACCTCAGCCCCAGCATTTT. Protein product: CASSPRGRPQPQHF.

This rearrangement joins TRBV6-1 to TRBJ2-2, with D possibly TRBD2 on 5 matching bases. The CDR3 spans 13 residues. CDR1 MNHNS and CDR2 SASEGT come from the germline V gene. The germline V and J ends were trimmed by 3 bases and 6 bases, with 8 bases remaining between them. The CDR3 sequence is CASSERVAGELFF. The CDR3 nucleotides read TGTGCCAGCAGTGAGAGGGTTGCCGGGGAGCTGTTTTTT.

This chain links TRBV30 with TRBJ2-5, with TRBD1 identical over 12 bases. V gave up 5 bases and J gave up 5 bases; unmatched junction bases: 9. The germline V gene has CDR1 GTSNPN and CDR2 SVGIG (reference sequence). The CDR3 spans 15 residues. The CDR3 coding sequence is TGTGCCTGGGATACCGGGACAGGGGGCCACGAGACCCAGTACTTC. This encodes CAWDTGTGGHETQYF.

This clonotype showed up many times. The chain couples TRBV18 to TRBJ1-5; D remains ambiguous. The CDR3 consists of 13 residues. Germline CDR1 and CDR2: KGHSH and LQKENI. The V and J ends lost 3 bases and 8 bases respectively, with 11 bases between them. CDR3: CASSPLVGEPQHF. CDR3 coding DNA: TGTGCCAGCTCACCGCTCGTGGGAGAGCCCCAGCATTTT.

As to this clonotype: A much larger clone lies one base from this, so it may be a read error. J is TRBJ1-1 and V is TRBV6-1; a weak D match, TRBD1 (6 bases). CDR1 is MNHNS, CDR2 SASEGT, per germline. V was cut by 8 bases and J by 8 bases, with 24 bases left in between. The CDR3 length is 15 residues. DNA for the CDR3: TGTGCCAGCGGGATAGAGGCAGGGGACTTTAGGGAAGCTTTCTTT. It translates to CASGIEAGDFREAFF.

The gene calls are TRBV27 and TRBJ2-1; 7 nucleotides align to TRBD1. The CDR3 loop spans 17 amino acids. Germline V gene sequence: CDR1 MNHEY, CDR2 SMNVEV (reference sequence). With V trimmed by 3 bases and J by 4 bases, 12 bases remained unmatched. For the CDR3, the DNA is TGTGCCAGCAGTTTCTGGGGGCAGGGGGAGACATACAATGAGCAGTTCTTC. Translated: CASSFWGQGETYNEQFF.

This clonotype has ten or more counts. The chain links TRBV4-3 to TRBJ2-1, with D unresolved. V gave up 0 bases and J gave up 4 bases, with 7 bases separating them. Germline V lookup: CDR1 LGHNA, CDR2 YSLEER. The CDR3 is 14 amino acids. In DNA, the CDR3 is TGCGCCAGCAGCCAAGATAGAGGATACAATGAGCAGTTCTTC. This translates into CASSQDRGYNEQFF.

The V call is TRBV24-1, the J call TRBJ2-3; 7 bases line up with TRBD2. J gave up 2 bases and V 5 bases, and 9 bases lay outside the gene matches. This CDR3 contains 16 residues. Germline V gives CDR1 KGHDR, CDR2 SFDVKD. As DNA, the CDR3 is TGTGCCACCAGTGGGTCTAGCGGAATTATCACAGATACGCAGTATTTT. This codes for CATSGSSGIITDTQYF.

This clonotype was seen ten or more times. CDR3 DNA sequence: TGTGCCAGCAGCTCGGACAGGGGTAGCAATCAGCCCCAGCATTTT. It yields the protein CASSSDRGSNQPQHF. The J gene is TRBJ1-5, the V gene TRBV6-1, with 9 bases aligning to TRBD1. This CDR3 has 15 residues. In germline, CDR1 is MNHNS, CDR2 SASEGT. V trimming: 6 bases; J trimming: 0 bases; junction bases outside the gene matches: 3.

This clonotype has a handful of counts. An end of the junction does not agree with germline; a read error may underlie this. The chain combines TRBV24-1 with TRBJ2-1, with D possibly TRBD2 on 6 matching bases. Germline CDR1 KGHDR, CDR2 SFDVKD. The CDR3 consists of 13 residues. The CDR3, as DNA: TGTGCCGCCAGTGCCGGGGGTGGTGGTGAGCAGTTCTTC. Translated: CAASAGGGGEQFF.

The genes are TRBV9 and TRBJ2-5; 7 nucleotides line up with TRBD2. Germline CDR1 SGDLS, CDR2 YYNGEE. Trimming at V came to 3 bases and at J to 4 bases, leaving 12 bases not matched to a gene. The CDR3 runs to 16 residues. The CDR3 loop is CASSGSIGRTGETQYF. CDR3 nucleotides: TGTGCCAGCAGCGGGTCTATCGGGAGGACGGGAGAGACCCAGTACTTC.

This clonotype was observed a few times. The CDR3 is CASSLSRDHEQYF. The DNA for the CDR3 is TGTGCCAGCAGCCTTTCTAGGGACCACGAGCAGTACTTC. The J gene is TRBJ2-7, the V gene TRBV7-2; D is tentatively TRBD1 or TRBD2 (5 bases each). Per the germline V gene, CDR1 is SGHTA and CDR2 is FQGNSA. V was cut by 5 bases and J by 5 bases, with 13 bases left in between. The CDR3 has 13 residues.

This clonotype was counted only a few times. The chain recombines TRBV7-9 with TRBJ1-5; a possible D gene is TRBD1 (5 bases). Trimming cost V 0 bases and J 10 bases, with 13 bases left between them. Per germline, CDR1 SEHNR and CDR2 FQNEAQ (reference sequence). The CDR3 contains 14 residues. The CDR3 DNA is TGTGCCAGCAGCTTAGCCGAGTCGGGGGTACCCCAGCATTTT. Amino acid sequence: CASSLAESGVPQHF.

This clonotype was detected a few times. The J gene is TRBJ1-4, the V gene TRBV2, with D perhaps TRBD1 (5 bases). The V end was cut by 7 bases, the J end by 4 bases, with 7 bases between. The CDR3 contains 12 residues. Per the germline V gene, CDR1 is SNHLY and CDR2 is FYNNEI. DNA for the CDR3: TGTGCCAGCAAAGGGGATAATGAAAAACTGTTTTTT. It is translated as CASKGDNEKLFF.

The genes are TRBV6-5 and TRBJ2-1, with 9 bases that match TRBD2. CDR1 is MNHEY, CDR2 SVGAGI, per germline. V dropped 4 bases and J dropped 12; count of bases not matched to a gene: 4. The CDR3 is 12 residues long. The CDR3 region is CASSLAGVGQFF. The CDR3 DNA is TGTGCCAGCAGTTTAGCGGGAGTAGGGCAGTTCTTC.